These 23 T cell receptor beta chains were all obtained from the same sample, sequenced in a study of blood T cell repertoires in COVID-19. Produced via immunoSEQ multiplex PCR; TCRdb's table is partial and in-frame only. The sample holds 250,000 or so clones, about four fifths seen once. Sequencing was carried out using PBMCs or T cells enriched from blood (not recorded which). The receptor source for this set is a man aged 45-65 years who had recovered from COVID-19.

This chain links TRBV7-8 with TRBJ1-5, with 8 bases matching TRBD1. This CDR3 spans 15 amino acids. The V segment lost 5 bases and the J segment 1 base; nucleotides outside the gene matches: 4. The germline V gene has CDR1 SGHVS and CDR2 FQNEAQ. CDR3 sequence: CASSKTGVSNQPQHF. CDR3 DNA: TGTGCCAGCAGCAAGACAGGGGTAAGCAATCAGCCCCAGCATTTT. The complete variable domain, with remaining parts taken from reference TRBV7-8 and TRBJ1-5, reads GAGVSQSPRYKVAKRGQDVALRCDPISGHVSLFWYQQALGQGPEFLTYFQNEAQLDKSGLPSDRFFAERPEGSVSTLKIQRTQQEDSAVYLCASSKTGVSNQPQHFGDGTRLSIL.

The chain combines TRBV5-1 with TRBJ1-1; D is uncertain. The germline CDR1 and CDR2 sequences are SGHRS and YFSETQ. The V gene lost 7 bases and the J gene lost 4 bases, with 17 bases spanning the gap. This CDR3 has 14 residues. The DNA for the CDR3 is TGCGCCAGCGGCCAAATCCAGTCAGGCACTGAAGCTTTCTTT. This codes for CASGQIQSGTEAFF.

The genes are TRBV25-1 and TRBJ2-3, with D possibly matching TRBD2 (5 bases). Trimming removed 5 bases from V and 14 bases from J, with 14 bases in between. Germline values: CDR1 MGHDK, CDR2 SYGVNS. CDR3 size: 11 residues. CDR3 DNA: TGTGCCAGCAGTTGGGGAGACGGTCGGTATTTT. Encoded protein: CASSWGDGRYF.

The chain has TRBV9 and TRBJ2-3, with D maybe TRBD2 (7 bases). Germline values: CDR1 SGDLS, CDR2 YYNGEE. CDR3 length equals 15 residues. The V gene lost 0 bases and the J gene lost 5 bases, with 13 bases spanning the gap. This CDR3 is CASSVVGGAGDTQYF. The CDR3 DNA is TGTGCCAGCAGCGTAGTAGGGGGGGCAGGAGATACGCAGTATTTT.

The chain recombines TRBV12-3 or TRBV12-4 with TRBJ1-1; no clear D gene. V was shortened by 7 bases and J by 1 base, with 7 bases between the two germline ends. The CDR3 length is 12 residues. CDR3 loop: CASKLRNTEAFF. As DNA, the CDR3 is TGTGCCAGCAAGCTCCGGAACACTGAAGCTTTCTTT.

This clone came up a few times. This chain connects TRBV27 to TRBJ2-7; no clear D gene. Germline lookup yields CDR1 MNHEY and CDR2 SMNVEV (reference sequence). There are 13 residues in the CDR3. Trimming left V 6 bases short and J 0 bases short, with 9 bases between. The CDR3: CASSQHLSYEQYF. The CDR3 DNA is TGTGCCAGCAGCCAACACCTCTCCTACGAGCAGTACTTC.

This chain links TRBV28 with TRBJ2-3, with D unresolved. Germline CDR1 and CDR2: MDHEN and SYDVKM. Trimming took off 6 bases at V and 6 bases at J, with 7 bases between the two ends. This CDR3 is built from 11 residues. CDR3 protein: CASSFFDTQYF. The CDR3 bases are TGTGCCAGCAGCTTCTTTGATACGCAGTATTTT.

The chain uses TRBV11-2 and TRBJ1-5; D is possibly TRBD1 (5 bases). Germline V gene data show CDR1 as SGHAT and CDR2 as FQNNGV. The CDR3 spans 15 residues. V was trimmed by 1 base and J by 1 base, leaving 8 bases between them. The CDR3 coding sequence is TGTGCCAGCAGCTTAGGGGGCAGGAGCAATCAGCCCCAGCATTTT. Translation: CASSLGGRSNQPQHF.

The chain has TRBV19 and TRBJ1-4, with 7 bases fitting TRBD1. V shed 5 bases, J shed 5 bases, and the junction held 8 bases outside the gene matches. CDR1 is LNHDA, CDR2 SQIVND, per germline (reference sequence). The CDR3 has 15 amino acids. CDR3 region: CASSVQGGDNEKLFF. The CDR3 region has the DNA TGTGCCAGTAGTGTCCAGGGGGGAGACAATGAAAAACTGTTTTTT.

V usage is TRBV30 and J usage is TRBJ2-6; the D gene is possibly TRBD2 (5 bases). The CDR3 is 16 residues long. With 2 bases removed from V and 0 bases from J, the gap between germline ends came to 11 bases. Germline V gene lookup returns CDR1 GTSNPN and CDR2 SVGIG (reference sequence). CDR3 in amino acids: CAWSWERSSGANVLTF. The CDR3 DNA follows: TGTGCCTGGAGTTGGGAGCGGAGCTCTGGGGCCAACGTCCTGACTTTC.

The chain links TRBV5-1 to TRBJ2-2; D is undetermined. Germline CDR1 SGHRS, CDR2 YFSETQ. The CDR3 has 15 amino acids. With 1 base removed from V and 3 bases from J, the gap between germline ends came to 10 bases. The DNA for the CDR3 is TGCGCCAGCAGCTTGACTGGAGAACACACCGGGGAGCTGTTTTTT. Translating it yields CASSLTGEHTGELFF.

This clone was counted only a few times. The rearrangement links TRBV10-3 to TRBJ2-7; a possible D gene is TRBD2 (6 bases). V was trimmed by 8 bases and J by 7 bases, leaving 18 bases between them. The CDR3 runs to 13 residues. Germline V gives CDR1 ENHRY, CDR2 SYGVKD. The CDR3 nucleotides read TGTGCCATCGGAGAGGGACTTCCCGGTGAGCAGTACTTC. It is translated as CAIGEGLPGEQYF.

Of note for this clone: The same CDR3 can be traced to other DNA sequences in this sample. This chain links TRBV5-4 with TRBJ1-3, with D hard to call. Germline CDR1 reads SGHNT; CDR2 reads YYREEE (reference sequence). V lost 0 bases to trimming and J lost 1 base, with 8 bases between them. The CDR3 is 15 residues long. CDR3 nucleotide sequence: TGTGCCAGCAGCTTGGACGGGGTTTCTGGAAACACCATATATTTT. Protein: CASSLDGVSGNTIYF.

The J gene is TRBJ2-7, the V gene TRBV19; D is undetermined. Trimming removed 6 bases at V and 0 bases at J, with 15 bases between. Germline CDR1 LNHDA, CDR2 SQIVND (reference sequence). The CDR3 is 15 residues long. The CDR3 region has the DNA TGTGCCAGTAGATCGGCTACGGCTAGCTCCTACGAGCAGTACTTC. Translated, it gives CASRSATASSYEQYF.

CDR3: CASRQGLLEVEKLFF. DNA for the CDR3: TGTGCCAGCAGGCAGGGACTGCTGGAGGTGGAAAAACTGTTTTTT. The gene calls are TRBV2 and TRBJ1-4, with D perhaps matching TRBD1 (5 bases). The V gene lost 6 bases and the J gene lost 8 bases, with 19 bases spanning the gap. Germline loops: CDR1 SNHLY, CDR2 FYNNEI. The CDR3 has 15 residues.

V usage is TRBV14 and J usage is TRBJ1-3; D is perhaps TRBD1 (6 bases). The CDR3 totals 17 residues. V was clipped by 1 base and J by 0 bases, with 13 bases between them. The germline gives CDR1 SGHDN, CDR2 FVKESK. In nucleotides, the CDR3 is TGTGCCAGCAGCCAAGTGGTCGGACAGTTCTCTGGAAACACCATATATTTT. Its protein is CASSQVVGQFSGNTIYF. Full variable domain (missing parts from reference TRBV14 and TRBJ1-3): EAGVTQFPSHSVIEKGQTVTLRCDPISGHDNLYWYRRVMGKEIKFLLHFVKESKQDESGMPNNRFLAERTGGTYSTLKVQPAELEDSGVYFCASSQVVGQFSGNTIYFGEGSWLTVV.

J is TRBJ1-5 and V is TRBV6-4, with D unresolved. CDR1 MRHNA and CDR2 SNTAGT come from the germline V gene. There are 13 residues in the CDR3. V shed 2 bases and J shed 4 bases, with 6 bases lying between them. CDR3 nucleotides: TGTGCCAGCAGTGACGAGTTAAATCAGCCCCAGCATTTT. Its protein is CASSDELNQPQHF.

The chain employs TRBV6-5 and TRBJ1-2; 10 bases fit TRBD1. Trimming at V came to 3 bases and at J to 2 bases, leaving 6 bases not matched to a gene. This CDR3 has 16 amino acids. Germline values: CDR1 MNHEY, CDR2 SVGAGI. The CDR3: CASSYLGQGINYGYTF. In nucleotides, the CDR3 is TGTGCCAGCAGTTATTTGGGACAGGGGATAAACTATGGCTACACCTTC.

This chain connects TRBV7-3 to TRBJ2-2; a possible D gene is TRBD2 (6 bases). The germline V gene encodes CDR1 SGHTA and CDR2 FQGTGA. Trimming stripped 6 bases from V and 4 bases from J, with 9 bases between. This CDR3 spans 13 amino acids. The CDR3 DNA is TGTGCCAGCAGTCCTAGCGCCACCGGGGAGCTGTTTTTT. Translating gives CASSPSATGELFF.

V is TRBV7-2 and J is TRBJ2-1; 9 bases match TRBD2. CDR1 is SGHTA and CDR2 is FQGNSA in the germline V gene. CDR3 size: 16 residues. Trimming cost V 5 bases and J 0 bases; bases outside gene matches: 5. In DNA form, the CDR3 reads TGTGCCAGCAGCACGCGGGGGGGCGGCTCCTACAATGAGCAGTTCTTC. Its translation is CASSTRGGGSYNEQFF.

The chain employs TRBV7-9 and TRBJ2-7, with 7 bases lining up with TRBD2. CDR1 and CDR2 from the germline V gene are SEHNR and FQNEAQ (reference sequence). After removal of 6 bases from V and 6 bases from J, the junction contained 5 bases not matched to a gene. CDR3 length: 12 amino acids. CDR3 sequence: CASRGGEVEQYF. The CDR3 DNA sequence: TGTGCCAGCAGGGGAGGGGAGGTCGAGCAGTACTTC.

This sequence joins TRBV7-2 and TRBJ2-3; 8 bases are a match to TRBD1. V lost 5 bases and J lost 3; bases outside the gene matches: 10. The CDR3 extends over 16 amino acids. Germline values: CDR1 SGHTA, CDR2 FQGNSA. The CDR3 DNA follows: TGTGCCAGCAGCACACGACAGGGGAGCGTAACAGATACGCAGTATTTT. Translation: CASSTRQGSVTDTQYF.

J is TRBJ1-1 and V is TRBV7-9; weak D call: TRBD1 (6 bases). Germline values: CDR1 SEHNR, CDR2 FQNEAQ (reference sequence). V was clipped by 3 bases and J by 1 base, with 6 bases between them. This CDR3 region has 13 residues. The CDR3 is CASSLTGNTEAFF. DNA for the CDR3: TGTGCCAGCAGCTTGACAGGGAACACTGAAGCTTTCTTT.